Listed below are T cell receptor beta chains from one sample, sequenced in a study of blood T cell repertoires in COVID-19. Only in-frame clones appear in the TCRdb table, and some are missing; sequencing was by immunoSEQ multiplex PCR. The repertoire holds 350,000 to 400,000 clones, around 89% seen once, with roughly 6.8% in the top ten. Material for sequencing was peripheral blood. All receptors come from a man between 18 and 29 years old with active or convalescent COVID-19. The CDR3 runs from the conserved cysteine through the conserved F or W. A D gene is named only where the DNA matches it firmly. The size entry is marked missing in some rows and otherwise reads once, few, many or a size class.

clone_size	d_call	j_call	v_call	cdr3_aa	cdr3_nt
many	TRBD1	TRBJ1-5	TRBV2	CASQKQGPNPYSNQPQHF	TGTGCCAGCCAGAAACAGGGGCCTAATCCATATAGCAATCAGCCCCAGCATTTT
NA	TRBD2	TRBJ2-5	TRBV11-3	CASSPRLAGLQETQYF	TGTGCCAGCAGCCCTAGACTAGCGGGGCTCCAAGAGACCCAGTACTTC
NA	NA	TRBJ2-7	TRBV28	CASSPPGVYEQYF	TGTGCCAGCAGTCCCCCCGGAGTTTACGAGCAGTACTTC
NA	TRBD2	TRBJ2-7	TRBV28	CASRSSGGSYEQYF	TGTGCCAGCAGATCTAGCGGGGGGTCCTACGAGCAGTACTTC
NA	NA	TRBJ2-3	TRBV28	CASSFLGVDTQYF	TGTGCCAGCAGTTTTCTCGGGGTGGATACGCAGTATTTT
few	NA	TRBJ1-2	TRBV5-8	CASSLGQTGRRNYGYTF	TGTGCCAGCAGCTTAGGACAGACAGGCCGGAGGAACTATGGCTACACCTTC
NA	TRBD1	TRBJ1-2	TRBV28	CASRRTGGTNYGYTF	TGTGCCAGCAGGCGAACAGGGGGCACTAACTATGGCTACACCTTC
NA	NA	TRBJ2-7	TRBV3-1/TRBV3-2	CASSQSGGEQYF	TGTGCCAGCAGCCAATCCGGGGGCGAGCAGTACTTC
NA	NA	TRBJ2-3	TRBV7-2	CASSPSPGGKDTQYF	TGTGCCAGCAGCCCCAGTCCGGGGGGCAAAGATACGCAGTATTTT
NA	TRBD1	TRBJ2-7	TRBV19	CASSPYANLGQALYEQYF	TGTGCCAGTAGTCCATACGCTAACCTGGGACAGGCACTGTACGAGCAGTACTTC
once	TRBD1	TRBJ2-7	TRBV6-5	CASSYYRQGPYEQYF	TGTGCCAGCAGTTACTACAGACAGGGACCCTACGAGCAGTACTTC
NA	NA	TRBJ1-1	TRBV4-2	CASSQEGPGDNTEAFF	TGTGCCAGCAGCCAAGAAGGGCCAGGGGATAACACTGAAGCTTTCTTT
NA	NA	TRBJ2-7	TRBV3-1/TRBV3-2	CASSQGYEQYF	TGTGCCAGCAGTCAGGGATACGAGCAGTACTTC
NA	NA	TRBJ1-4	TRBV6-2/TRBV6-3	CASSYSGTTTEKLFF	TGTGCCAGCAGTTACTCCGGAACAACTACGGAAAAACTGTTTTTT
NA	NA	TRBJ1-1	TRBV4-3	CASSQEGSPWYTEAFF	TGCGCCAGCAGCCAAGAGGGCAGCCCATGGTACACTGAAGCTTTCTTT
NA	NA	TRBJ2-3	TRBV7-5	CARSTQSQYF	TGTGCCAGAAGCACCCAGTCGCAGTATTTT
NA	TRBD2	TRBJ2-1	TRBV27	CASTLRLAGHEQFF	TGTGCCAGCACCCTGCGGCTAGCGGGACATGAGCAGTTCTTC
NA	NA	TRBJ2-7	TRBV6-4	CASSDVPGHPTYEQYF	TGTGCCAGCAGTGACGTCCCGGGACACCCAACCTACGAGCAGTACTTC
NA	NA	TRBJ2-1	TRBV28	CASSLNSGYGEQFF	TGTGCCAGCAGTTTAAATTCAGGGTACGGTGAGCAGTTCTTC
NA	NA	TRBJ1-1	TRBV5-6	CASSSWTVNTEAFF	TGTGCCAGCAGCTCATGGACAGTTAACACTGAAGCTTTCTTT
NA	TRBD1	TRBJ1-4	TRBV5-1	CASSSTGQEAEKLFF	TGCGCCAGCAGCTCGACGGGACAGGAGGCTGAAAAACTGTTTTTT
few	TRBD1	TRBJ1-2	TRBV28	CASSPNTGGAGGYTF	TGTGCCAGCAGTCCAAACACAGGGGGCGCGGGCGGCTACACCTTC
NA	TRBD2	TRBJ2-7	TRBV7-8	CASSSGLAGVHEQYF	TGTGCCAGCAGCTCCGGACTAGCGGGGGTGCACGAGCAGTACTTC
few	TRBD2	TRBJ2-2	TRBV7-2	CASSLVAGDSGELFF	TGTGCCAGCAGCTTAGTTGCGGGAGATTCCGGGGAGCTGTTTTTT
NA	TRBD1	TRBJ1-1	TRBV9	CASSPQGVPEAFF	TGTGCCAGCAGCCCCCAGGGGGTTCCTGAAGCTTTCTTT
NA	TRBD2	TRBJ2-5	TRBV11-2	CASSLRTSGGETQYF	TGTGCCAGCAGCTTACGGACTAGCGGGGGGGAGACCCAGTACTTC
few	NA	TRBJ2-7	TRBV4-3	CASSQDRGSTYEQYF	TGCGCCAGCAGCCAAGACCGCGGGTCCACCTACGAGCAGTACTTC
NA	TRBD2	TRBJ2-3	TRBV11-2	CASSLGLAGALSTDTQYF	TGTGCCAGCAGCTTAGGGCTAGCGGGGGCCCTAAGCACAGATACGCAGTATTTT
NA	TRBD1	TRBJ1-5	TRBV24-1	CATSDSKTGWYQPQHF	TGTGCCACCAGTGATTCAAAGACAGGGTGGTATCAGCCCCAGCATTTT
NA	TRBD1	TRBJ2-3	TRBV19	CASSPYPGQGTSDTQYF	TGTGCCAGTAGTCCGTATCCGGGACAGGGGACCTCAGATACGCAGTATTTT
NA	TRBD2	TRBJ2-2	TRBV4-3	CASSQDSFGLAGGQNTGELFF	TGCGCCAGCAGCCAAGACTCATTCGGACTAGCGGGAGGGCAAAACACCGGGGAGCTGTTTTTT
once	NA	TRBJ2-2	TRBV7-9	CASSLGGVNSGELFF	TGTGCCAGCAGCTTAGGCGGGGTAAACTCCGGGGAGCTGTTTTTT
NA	TRBD1	TRBJ1-6	TRBV9	CASSVGQGGSMSPLHF	TGTGCCAGCAGCGTAGGACAGGGGGGATCTATGTCACCCCTCCACTTT
NA	TRBD1	TRBJ2-5	TRBV28	CASSTLLGQGVQETQYF	TGTGCCAGCAGTACCCTCCTCGGACAGGGTGTACAAGAGACCCAGTACTTC
NA	TRBD1	TRBJ1-1	TRBV19	CASSVQGSTEAFF	TGTGCCAGTAGTGTACAGGGGAGCACTGAAGCTTTCTTT
NA	NA	TRBJ2-1	TRBV10-2	CASLSGSDEQFF	TGCGCCTCCCTATCAGGTAGCGATGAGCAGTTCTTC
NA	NA	TRBJ2-3	TRBV25-1	CASSEPPADTQYF	TGTGCCAGCAGTGAACCCCCAGCGGATACGCAGTATTTT